The source of this T cell receptor (beta chain) is a study of prognosis after radiotherapy for stage I lung cancer. Template was genomic DNA; TCR beta CDR3 amplified in two multiplex PCR rounds. The use of primers specific to each TRBV and TRBJ gene characterized first-round PCR. TCRdb re-derived calls from the multiplex PCR reads in MiXCR, one entry per CDR3 protein. This sample has tens of thousands of distinct CDR3 sequences, with approximately 25% found just once. V lost 8 bases to trimming and J lost 9 bases, with 20 bases between them. This CDR3 is built from 15 residues. The clonotype comes from a donor aged 50 or older with non-small cell lung cancer. The rearrangement joins TRBV12-3 or TRBV12-4 to TRBJ1-6, with a possible D match to TRBD1 (5 bases). The sample in question was PBMCs, obtained before or after stereotactic body radiation therapy (not recorded which). The CDR3 nucleotides read TGTGCCAGCGCTCTCGGGCAGGGAGCTGGTTCACCCCTCCACTTT. The encoded protein is CASALGQGAGSPLHF.